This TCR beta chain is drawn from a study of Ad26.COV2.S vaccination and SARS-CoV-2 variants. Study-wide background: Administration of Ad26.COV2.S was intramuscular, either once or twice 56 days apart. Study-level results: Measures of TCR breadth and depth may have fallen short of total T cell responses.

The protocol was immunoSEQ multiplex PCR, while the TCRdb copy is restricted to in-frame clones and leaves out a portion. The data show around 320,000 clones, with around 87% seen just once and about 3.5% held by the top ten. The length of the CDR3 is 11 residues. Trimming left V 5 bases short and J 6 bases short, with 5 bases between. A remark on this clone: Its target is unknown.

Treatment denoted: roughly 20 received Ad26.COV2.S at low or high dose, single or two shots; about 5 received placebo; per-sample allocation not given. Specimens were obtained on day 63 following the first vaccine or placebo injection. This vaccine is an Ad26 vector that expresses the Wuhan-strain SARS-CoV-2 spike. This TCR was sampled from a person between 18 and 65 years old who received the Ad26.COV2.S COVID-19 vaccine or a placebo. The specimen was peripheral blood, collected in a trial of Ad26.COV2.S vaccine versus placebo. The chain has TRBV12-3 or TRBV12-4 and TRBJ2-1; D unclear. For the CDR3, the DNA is TGTGCCAGCAGTCCCTCCAATGAGCAGTTCTTC. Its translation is CASSPSNEQFF.